The present entry profiles one TCR beta chain with its context. A much larger clone sits a single nucleotide away, making a read error possible. Study processing details: The authors estimated nucleated cell counts from reference gene primer amplification. Only in-frame clones appear in the TCRdb table, and some are missing; sequencing was by immunoSEQ multiplex PCR. V and J calls and clone size are as listed in that table; D and trimming were resolved from the DNA. This repertoire shows about 200,000 clones, more than 75% found once; its top ten account for 9.5% to 15%. These data come from a study of blood T cell repertoires in COVID-19. Study background: The origin of the acute and convalescent COVID-19 samples was the United States, Italy and Spain. T cells, B-cell-depleted T cells, or PBMCs supplied cDNA or gDNA.

Trimming took 2 bases from V and 4 from J; bases not matched to a gene: 2. Germline V CDR1 and CDR2: SGHDT, YYEEEE. CDR3 length: 13 residues. The rearrangement joins TRBV5-6 to TRBJ1-1; 7 nucleotides agree with TRBD1. This clonotype was obtained from a human donor in a cohort sampled during active COVID-19. Input material: peripheral blood. The CDR3 coding sequence is TGTGCCAGCAGCTTATCAGGGGGCACTGAAGCTTTCTTT. It yields the protein CASSLSGGTEAFF.